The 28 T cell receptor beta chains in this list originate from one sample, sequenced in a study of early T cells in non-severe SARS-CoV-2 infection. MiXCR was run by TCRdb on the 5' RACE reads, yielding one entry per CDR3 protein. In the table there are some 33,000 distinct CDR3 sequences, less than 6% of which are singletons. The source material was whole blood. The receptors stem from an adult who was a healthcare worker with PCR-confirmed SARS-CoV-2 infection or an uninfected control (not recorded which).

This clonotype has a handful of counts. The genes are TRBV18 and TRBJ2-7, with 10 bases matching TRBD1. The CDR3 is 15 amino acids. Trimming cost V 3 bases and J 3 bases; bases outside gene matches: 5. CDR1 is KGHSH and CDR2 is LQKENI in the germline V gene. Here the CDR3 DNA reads TGTGCCAGCTCACCTACCGGGACAGGGGTCTACGAGCAGTACTTC. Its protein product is CASSPTGTGVYEQYF.

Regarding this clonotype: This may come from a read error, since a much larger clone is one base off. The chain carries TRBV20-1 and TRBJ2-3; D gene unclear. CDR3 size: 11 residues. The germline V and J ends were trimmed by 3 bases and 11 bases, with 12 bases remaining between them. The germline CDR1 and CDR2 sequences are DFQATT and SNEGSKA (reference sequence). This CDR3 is CSASGLHMQYF. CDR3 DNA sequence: TGCAGTGCTAGCGGTCTCCATATGCAGTATTTT.

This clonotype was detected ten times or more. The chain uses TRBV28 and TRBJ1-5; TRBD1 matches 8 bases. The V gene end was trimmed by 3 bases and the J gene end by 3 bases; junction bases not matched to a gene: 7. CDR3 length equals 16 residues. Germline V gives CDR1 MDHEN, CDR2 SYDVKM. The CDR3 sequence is CASSLATGGNNQPQHF. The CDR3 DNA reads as TGTGCCAGCAGTTTGGCCACAGGGGGTAACAATCAGCCCCAGCATTTT.

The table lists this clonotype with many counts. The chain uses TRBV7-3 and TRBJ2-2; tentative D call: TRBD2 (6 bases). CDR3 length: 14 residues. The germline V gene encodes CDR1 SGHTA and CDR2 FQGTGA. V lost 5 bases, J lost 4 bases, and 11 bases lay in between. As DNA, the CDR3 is TGTGCCAGCAGCATATCGGGAGCCACCGGGGAGCTGTTTTTT. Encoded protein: CASSISGATGELFF.

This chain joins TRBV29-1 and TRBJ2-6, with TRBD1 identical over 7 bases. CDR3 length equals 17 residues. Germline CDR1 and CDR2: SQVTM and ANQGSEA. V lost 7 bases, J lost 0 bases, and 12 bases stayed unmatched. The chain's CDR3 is CSAVGQALASGANVLTF. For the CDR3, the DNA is TGCAGCGCCGTAGGACAGGCTCTCGCCTCTGGGGCCAACGTCCTGACTTTC.

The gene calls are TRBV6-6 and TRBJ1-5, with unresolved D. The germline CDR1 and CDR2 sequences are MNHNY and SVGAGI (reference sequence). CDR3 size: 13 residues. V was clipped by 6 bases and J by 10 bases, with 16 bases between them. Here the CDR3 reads CASSTDPQKPQHF. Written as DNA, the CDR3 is TGTGCCAGCAGCACAGATCCCCAGAAACCCCAGCATTTT.

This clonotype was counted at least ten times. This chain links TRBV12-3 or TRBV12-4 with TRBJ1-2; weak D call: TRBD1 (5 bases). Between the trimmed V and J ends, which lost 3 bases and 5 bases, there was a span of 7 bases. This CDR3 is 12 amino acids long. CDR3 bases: TGTGCCAGCAGTTTTTCAGGGTATGGCTACACCTTC. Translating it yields CASSFSGYGYTF.

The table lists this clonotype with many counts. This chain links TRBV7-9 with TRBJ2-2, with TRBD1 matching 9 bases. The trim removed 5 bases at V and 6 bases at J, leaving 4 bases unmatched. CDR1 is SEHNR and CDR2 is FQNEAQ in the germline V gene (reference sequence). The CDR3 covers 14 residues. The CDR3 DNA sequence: TGTGCCAGCAGCCCCCGGACAGGGGCCGGGGAGCTGTTTTTT. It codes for CASSPRTGAGELFF.

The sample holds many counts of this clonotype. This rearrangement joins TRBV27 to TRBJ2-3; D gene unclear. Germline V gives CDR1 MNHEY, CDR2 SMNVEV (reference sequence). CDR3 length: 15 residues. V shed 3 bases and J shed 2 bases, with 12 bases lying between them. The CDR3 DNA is TGTGCCAGCAGTTTTCGGGCCAAACACACAGATACGCAGTATTTT. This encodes CASSFRAKHTDTQYF.

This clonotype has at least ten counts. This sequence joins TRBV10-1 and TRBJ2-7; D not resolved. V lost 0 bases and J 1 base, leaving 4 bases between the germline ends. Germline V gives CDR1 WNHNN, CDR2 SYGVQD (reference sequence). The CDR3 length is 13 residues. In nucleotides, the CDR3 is TGCGCCAGCAGTGAGTCAGGGTCCTACGAGCAGTACTTC. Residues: CASSESGSYEQYF.

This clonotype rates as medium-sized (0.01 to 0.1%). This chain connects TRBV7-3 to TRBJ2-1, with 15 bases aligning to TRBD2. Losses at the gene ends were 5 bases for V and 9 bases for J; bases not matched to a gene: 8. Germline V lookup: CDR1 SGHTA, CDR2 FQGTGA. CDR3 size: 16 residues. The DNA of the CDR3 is TGTGCCAGCAGCAAGGGGACTAGCGGGGGGTACGGTGAGCAGTTCTTC. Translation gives CASSKGTSGGYGEQFF.

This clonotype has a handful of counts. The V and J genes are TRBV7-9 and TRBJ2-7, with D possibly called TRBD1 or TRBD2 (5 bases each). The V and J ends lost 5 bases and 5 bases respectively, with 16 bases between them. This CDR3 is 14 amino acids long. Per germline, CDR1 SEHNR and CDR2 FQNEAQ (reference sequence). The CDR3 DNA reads TGTGCCAGCAGCATCGGGACCGCTCCCCACGAGCAGTACTTC. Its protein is CASSIGTAPHEQYF.

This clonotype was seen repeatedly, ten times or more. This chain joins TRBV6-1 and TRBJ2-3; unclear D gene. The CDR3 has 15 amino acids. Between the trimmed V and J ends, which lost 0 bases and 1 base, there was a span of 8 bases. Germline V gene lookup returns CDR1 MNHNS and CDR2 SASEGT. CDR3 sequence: CASSEAFVRTDTQYF. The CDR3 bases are TGTGCCAGCAGTGAAGCTTTTGTTCGCACAGATACGCAGTATTTT.

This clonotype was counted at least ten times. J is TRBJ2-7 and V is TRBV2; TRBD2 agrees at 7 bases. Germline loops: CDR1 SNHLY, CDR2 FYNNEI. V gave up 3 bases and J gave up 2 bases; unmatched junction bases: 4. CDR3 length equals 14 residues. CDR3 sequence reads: CASSDGGTTYEQYF. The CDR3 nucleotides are TGTGCCAGCAGTGACGGCGGGACTACCTACGAGCAGTACTTC.

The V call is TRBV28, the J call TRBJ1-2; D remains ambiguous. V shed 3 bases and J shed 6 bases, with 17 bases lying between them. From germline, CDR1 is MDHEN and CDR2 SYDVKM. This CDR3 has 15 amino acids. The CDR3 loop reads CASSFSGMRENGYTF. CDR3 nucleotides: TGTGCCAGCAGTTTTTCGGGCATGCGGGAGAATGGCTACACCTTC.

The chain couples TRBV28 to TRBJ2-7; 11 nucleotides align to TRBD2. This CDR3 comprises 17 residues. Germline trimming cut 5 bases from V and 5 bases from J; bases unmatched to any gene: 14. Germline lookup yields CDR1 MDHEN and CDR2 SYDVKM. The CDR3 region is CASSRPPRLAGGNEQYF. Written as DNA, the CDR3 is TGTGCCAGCAGTCGGCCCCCCAGGCTAGCGGGGGGCAACGAGCAGTACTTC.

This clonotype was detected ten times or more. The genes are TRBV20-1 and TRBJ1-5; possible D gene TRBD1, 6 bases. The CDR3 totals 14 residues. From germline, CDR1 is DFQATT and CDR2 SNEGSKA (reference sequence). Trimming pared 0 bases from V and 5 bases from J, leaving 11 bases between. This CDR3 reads CSARDIQGDQPQHF. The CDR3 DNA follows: TGCAGTGCTAGAGATATACAGGGCGATCAGCCCCAGCATTTT.

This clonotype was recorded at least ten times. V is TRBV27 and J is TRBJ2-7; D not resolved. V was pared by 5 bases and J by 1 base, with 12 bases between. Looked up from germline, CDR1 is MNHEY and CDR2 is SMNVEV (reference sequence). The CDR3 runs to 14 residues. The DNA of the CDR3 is TGTGCCAGCAGTGACCCGGACGGATCCTACGAGCAGTACTTC. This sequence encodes CASSDPDGSYEQYF.

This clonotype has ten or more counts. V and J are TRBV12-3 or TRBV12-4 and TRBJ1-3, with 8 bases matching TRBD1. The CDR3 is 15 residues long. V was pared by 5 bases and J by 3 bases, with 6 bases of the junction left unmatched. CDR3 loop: CASSARQGNGNTIYF. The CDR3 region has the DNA TGTGCCAGCAGTGCTAGACAGGGGAATGGAAACACCATATATTTT.

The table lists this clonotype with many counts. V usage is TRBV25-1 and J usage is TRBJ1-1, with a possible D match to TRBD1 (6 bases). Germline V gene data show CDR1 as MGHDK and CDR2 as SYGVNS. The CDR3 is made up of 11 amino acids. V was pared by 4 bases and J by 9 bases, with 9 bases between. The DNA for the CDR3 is TGTGCCAGCAGTGGTGGACAGAAAGCTTTCTTT. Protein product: CASSGGQKAFF.

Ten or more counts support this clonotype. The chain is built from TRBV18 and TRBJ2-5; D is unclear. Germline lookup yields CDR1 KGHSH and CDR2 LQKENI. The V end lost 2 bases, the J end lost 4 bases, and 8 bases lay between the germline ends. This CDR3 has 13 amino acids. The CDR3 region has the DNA TGTGCCAGCTCACCAGGAGTTCGAGAGACCCAGTACTTC. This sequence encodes CASSPGVRETQYF.

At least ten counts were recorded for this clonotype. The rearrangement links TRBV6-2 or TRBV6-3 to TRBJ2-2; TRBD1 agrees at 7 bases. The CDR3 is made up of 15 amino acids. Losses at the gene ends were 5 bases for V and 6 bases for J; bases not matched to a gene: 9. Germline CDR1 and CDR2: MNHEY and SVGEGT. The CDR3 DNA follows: TGTGCCAGCAGTAACGGACAGGCGGAAGCCGGGGAGCTGTTTTTT. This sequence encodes CASSNGQAEAGELFF.

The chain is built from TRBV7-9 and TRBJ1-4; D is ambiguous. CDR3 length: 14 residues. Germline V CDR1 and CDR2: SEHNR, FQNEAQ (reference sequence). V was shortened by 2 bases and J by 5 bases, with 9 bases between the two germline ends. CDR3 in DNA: TGTGCCAGCAGCTTATTGGCCTCGAATGAAAAACTGTTTTTT. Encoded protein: CASSLLASNEKLFF.

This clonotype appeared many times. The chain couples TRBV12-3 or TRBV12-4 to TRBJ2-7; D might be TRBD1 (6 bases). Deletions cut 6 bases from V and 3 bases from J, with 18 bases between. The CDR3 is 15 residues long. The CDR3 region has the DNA TGTGCCAGCAGCTCCACCTATGGGGGCAGCTACGAGCAGTACTTC. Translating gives CASSSTYGGSYEQYF.

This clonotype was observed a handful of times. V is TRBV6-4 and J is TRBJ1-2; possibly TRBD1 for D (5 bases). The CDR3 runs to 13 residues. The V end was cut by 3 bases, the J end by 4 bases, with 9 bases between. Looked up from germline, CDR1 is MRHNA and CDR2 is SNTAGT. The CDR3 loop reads CASSEGPRYGYTF. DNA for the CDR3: TGTGCCAGCAGTGAGGGACCGCGCTATGGCTACACCTTC.

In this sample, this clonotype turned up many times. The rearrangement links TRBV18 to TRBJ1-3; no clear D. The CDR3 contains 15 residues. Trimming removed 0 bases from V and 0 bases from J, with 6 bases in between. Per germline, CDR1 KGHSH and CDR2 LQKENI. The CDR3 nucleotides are TGTGCCAGCTCACCACCGAGCAGCTCTGGAAACACCATATATTTT. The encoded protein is CASSPPSSSGNTIYF.

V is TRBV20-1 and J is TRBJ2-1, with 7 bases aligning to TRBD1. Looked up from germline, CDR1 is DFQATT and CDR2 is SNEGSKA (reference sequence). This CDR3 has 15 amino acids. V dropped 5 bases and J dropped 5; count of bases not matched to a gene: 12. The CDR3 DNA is TGCAGTGCTGTGCACGGGACAGCTAATAACAATGAGCAGTTCTTC. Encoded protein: CSAVHGTANNNEQFF.

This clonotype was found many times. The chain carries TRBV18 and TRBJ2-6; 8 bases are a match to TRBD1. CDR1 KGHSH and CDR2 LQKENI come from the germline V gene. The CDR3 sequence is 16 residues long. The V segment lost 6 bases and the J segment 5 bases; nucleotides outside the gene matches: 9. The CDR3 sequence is CASSLQGADRANVLTF. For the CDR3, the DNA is TGTGCCAGCTCTCTGCAGGGGGCCGATAGGGCCAACGTCCTGACTTTC.